One T cell receptor (beta chain) is described in this entry. The V gene end was trimmed by 4 bases and the J gene end by 0 bases; junction bases not matched to a gene: 8. Germline V lookup: CDR1 SGHNT, CDR2 YYREEE (reference sequence). CDR3 length: 16 residues. This sample was included in a study of blood T cell repertoires in COVID-19. Study overall: Material from acute and convalescent COVID-19 was sourced from the United States, Italy and Spain. The analysed material was cDNA or gDNA that came from T cells, B-cell-depleted T cells, or PBMCs.

Authors' analysis steps: It was from reference gene primer amplification that nucleated cell counts were estimated. Libraries were prepared by immunoSEQ multiplex PCR; TCRdb keeps only in-frame clonotypes and omits some of them. The V and J calls and clone size come from that table; D and trimming were worked out from the DNA. The repertoire holds about 120,000 clones, roughly three quarters seen once, with 7.9% in the top ten. The J gene is TRBJ2-5, the V gene TRBV5-4, with 8 bases aligning to TRBD2. The clonotype was recovered from a human donor in a cohort sampled during active COVID-19. The material sequenced was peripheral blood. This chain's CDR3 is CASSRRGAPHQETQYF. The CDR3 DNA follows: TGTGCCAGCAGCAGGCGGGGGGCGCCCCACCAAGAGACCCAGTACTTC.